This T cell receptor (beta chain) stems from a study of T-cell reconstitution after alpha-beta-depleted transplantation in children. This CDR3 region has 17 residues. Germline trimming cut 3 bases from V and 4 bases from J; bases unmatched to any gene: 12. The germline V gene has CDR1 SGHVS and CDR2 FNYEAQ. Unique molecular identifiers were incorporated into the prepared TCRbeta library. A single record per CDR3 protein comes from TCRdb applying MiXCR to the PCR reads. The repertoire holds approximately 350,000 distinct CDR3 sequences, about a tenth seen once, with 2% to 2.5% in the top ten. Only one count was recorded for this clonotype.

The gene calls are TRBV7-6 and TRBJ2-3; 8 bases match TRBD2. The specimen was PBMCs from the stem cell graft donor, collected from the stem cell graft. The receptor comes from a human donor who donated a stem cell graft to a child with acute lymphoblastic leukemia. In DNA, the CDR3 is TGTGCCAGCAGCTTGCAGATCAGCGGGAGTTTTGCAGATACGCAGTATTTT. It specifies CASSLQISGSFADTQYF.